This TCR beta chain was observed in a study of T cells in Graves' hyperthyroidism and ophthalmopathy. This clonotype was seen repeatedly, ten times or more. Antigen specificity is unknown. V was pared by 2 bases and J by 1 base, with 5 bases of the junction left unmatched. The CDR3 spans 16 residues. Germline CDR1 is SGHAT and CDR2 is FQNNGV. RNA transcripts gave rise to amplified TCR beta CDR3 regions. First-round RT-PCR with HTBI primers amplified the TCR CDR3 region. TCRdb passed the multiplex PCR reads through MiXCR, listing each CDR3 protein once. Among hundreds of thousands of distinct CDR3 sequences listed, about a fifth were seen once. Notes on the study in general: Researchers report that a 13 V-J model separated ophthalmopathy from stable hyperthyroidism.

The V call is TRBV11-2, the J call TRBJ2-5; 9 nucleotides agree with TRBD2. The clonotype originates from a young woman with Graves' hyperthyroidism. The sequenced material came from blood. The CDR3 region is CASSLSSGGLQETQYF. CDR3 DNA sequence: TGTGCCAGCAGCTTAAGTAGCGGGGGCCTCCAAGAGACCCAGTACTTC.